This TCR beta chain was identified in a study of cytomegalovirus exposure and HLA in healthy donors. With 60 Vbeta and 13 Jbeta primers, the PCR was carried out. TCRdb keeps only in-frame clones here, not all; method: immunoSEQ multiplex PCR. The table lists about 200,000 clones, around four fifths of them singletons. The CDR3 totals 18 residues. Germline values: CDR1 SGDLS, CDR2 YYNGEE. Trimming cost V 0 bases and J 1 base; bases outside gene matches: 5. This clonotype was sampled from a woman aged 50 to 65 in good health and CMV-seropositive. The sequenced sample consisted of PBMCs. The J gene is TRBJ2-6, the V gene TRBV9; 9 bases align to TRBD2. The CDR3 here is CASSVGLAGRSGANVLTF. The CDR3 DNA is TGTGCCAGCAGCGTAGGGCTAGCGGGGAGATCTGGGGCCAACGTCCTGACTTTC. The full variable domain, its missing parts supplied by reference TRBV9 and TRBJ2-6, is DSGVTQTPKHLITATGQRVTLRCSPRSGDLSVYWYQQSLDQGLQFLIQYYNGEERAKGNILERFSAQQFPDLHSELNLSSLELGDSALYFCASSVGLAGRSGANVLTFGAGSRLTVL.